The T cell receptor beta chain described here comes from a study of T-cell memory formation after mild COVID-19. One entry per CDR3 protein, called by TCRdb with MiXCR from the 5' RACE reads. Among just over 350,000 distinct CDR3 sequences listed, over 13% were seen once. V was pared by 1 base and J by 4 bases, with 11 bases between. Germline assignment: CDR1 MNHNS and CDR2 SASEGT. The CDR3 runs to 15 residues. This clonotype has only a few counts. The chain employs TRBV6-1 and TRBJ1-5; tentatively, D is TRBD1 (6 bases). The sequencing input was PBMCs or a T cell subset sorted from them (not recorded which). This receptor was obtained from a man between 18 and 29 years old who had mild COVID-19 (a few samples of this study predate the infection). Cell type and time point are not known. In DNA, the CDR3 is TGTGCCAGCAGTGAAGTGGGGGGCCGTAATCAGCCCCAGCATTTT. This sequence encodes CASSEVGGRNQPQHF.